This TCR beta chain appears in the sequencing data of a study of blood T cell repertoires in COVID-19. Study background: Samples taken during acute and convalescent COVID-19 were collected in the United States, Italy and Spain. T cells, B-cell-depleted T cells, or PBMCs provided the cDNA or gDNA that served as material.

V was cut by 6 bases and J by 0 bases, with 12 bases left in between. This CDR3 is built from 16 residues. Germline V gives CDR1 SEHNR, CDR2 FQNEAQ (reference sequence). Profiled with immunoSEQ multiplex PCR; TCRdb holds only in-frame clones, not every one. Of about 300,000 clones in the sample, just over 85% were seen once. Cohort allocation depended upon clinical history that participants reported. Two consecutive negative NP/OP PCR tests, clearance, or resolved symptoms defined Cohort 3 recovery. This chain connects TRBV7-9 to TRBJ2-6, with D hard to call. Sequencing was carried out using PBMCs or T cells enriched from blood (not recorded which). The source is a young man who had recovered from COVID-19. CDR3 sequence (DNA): TGTGCCAGCAGAGCAATTATAATCTCTGGGGCCAACGTCCTGACTTTC. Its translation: CASRAIIISGANVLTF.